These T cell receptor beta chains were read from a single sample in a study of T-cell memory formation after mild COVID-19. TCRdb analysed the 5' RACE reads with MiXCR anew, one entry per CDR3 protein. The sample has around 470,000 distinct CDR3 sequences; around 18% are singletons. Material for sequencing was PBMCs or a T cell subset sorted from them (not recorded which). The receptor set was obtained from an adult woman who had mild COVID-19 (a few samples of this study predate the infection). Cell type and time point are not known. CDR3s include the opening cysteine and the closing phenylalanine or tryptophan. A D gene is named only where the DNA matches it firmly. Clone sizes are given selectively: once, few, many, or a class where the clone is expanded.

>.|TRBJ2-7|TRBV7-3|.
TGTGCCAGCAGCCTACAAGAGAGGATCTCCGAGCAGTACTTC
CASSLQERISEQYF
>TRBD2|TRBJ2-7|TRBV5-1|few
TGCGCCAGCAGCTTGGAACCTAGCGGGGGAGTGACCGAGCAGTACTTC
CASSLEPSGGVTEQYF
>TRBD2|TRBJ2-3|TRBV7-6|few
TGTGCCAGCAGCTGGACTAGCGGGGCTACAGATACGCAGTATTTT
CASSWTSGATDTQYF
>TRBD1|TRBJ2-5|TRBV12-3/TRBV12-4|.
TGTGCCAGCAGCCCCCGGGACAGTGGGGCCCAGTACTTC
CASSPRDSGAQYF
>.|TRBJ1-2|TRBV18|.
TGTGCCAGCTCACCACCGCAGGGGCTGGGCTATGGCTACACCTTC
CASSPPQGLGYGYTF
>.|TRBJ2-3|TRBV14|.
TGTGCCAGCAGCCAAGATTATTCGAGGGATACGCAGTATTTT
CASSQDYSRDTQYF
>TRBD2|TRBJ2-3|TRBV7-3|.
TGTGCCAGCAGCCACCGGGGGACTAGCGGGCCAGATACGCAGTATTTT
CASSHRGTSGPDTQYF
>.|TRBJ2-5|TRBV6-5|few
TGTGCCAGCAGCTCCGAGGCAGAGACCCAGTACTTC
CASSSEAETQYF
>.|TRBJ1-2|TRBV4-3|few
TGCGCCAGCAGCCAAGATAACAGGGCAGGGTATGGCTACACCTTC
CASSQDNRAGYGYTF
>TRBD1|TRBJ1-2|TRBV6-2/TRBV6-3|few
TGTGCCAGCAGCGCACCATCGGGACAGTCCTATGGCTACACCTTC
CASSAPSGQSYGYTF
>.|TRBJ1-4|TRBV7-9|many
TGTGCCAGCAGTCCCGGGACAACTAATGAAAAACTGTTTTTT
CASSPGTTNEKLFF
>.|TRBJ2-1|TRBV9|few
TGTGCCAGCAGCGTAGTGCCGACGCGAACCTCGGGTGAGCAGTTCTTC
CASSVVPTRTSGEQFF
>.|TRBJ1-4|TRBV7-2|.
TGTGCCAGCAGCTTAGGTCGGCAGGGTGAAATGTTTTTT
CASSLGRQGEMFF
>.|TRBJ1-5|TRBV7-6|.
TGTGCCAGCAGCTCCATGGAGGGGAATCAGCCCCAGCATTTT
CASSSMEGNQPQHF
>TRBD2|TRBJ2-1|TRBV12-3/TRBV12-4|few
TGTGCCAGCAGTATAAATCTAGCGGGGGCCTACAATGAGCAGTTCTTC
CASSINLAGAYNEQFF
>.|TRBJ1-2|TRBV6-2/TRBV6-3|few
TGTGCCAGCAGTCCGAGTCTGGGCTACACCTTC
CASSPSLGYTF
>TRBD2|TRBJ2-2|TRBV6-2/TRBV6-3|.
TGTGCCAGCCGACCAAGGTGGAGCGGGAGGAACACCGGGGAGCTGTTTTTT
CASRPRWSGRNTGELFF
>TRBD2|TRBJ2-7|TRBV20-1|few
TGCAGTGCTAGAGCGCCCCGCGGGAGGACATACGAGCAGTACTTC
CSARAPRGRTYEQYF
>TRBD1|TRBJ2-7|TRBV5-4|few
TGTGCCAGCAACAGGGGGGGGACAGGGGCCGGCGAGCAGTACTTC
CASNRGGTGAGEQYF
>.|TRBJ2-2|TRBV14|.
TGTGCCAGCAGCCAAAGTCGCGGACAGATCGCCCACGGGGAGCTGTTTTTT
CASSQSRGQIAHGELFF
>TRBD1|TRBJ2-1|TRBV24-1|few
TGTGCCACCAGTGACCCTAAACAGGGGGCCTCCAATGAGCAGTTCTTC
CATSDPKQGASNEQFF
>.|TRBJ2-7|TRBV20-1|few
TGCAGTGCTAGGCAGGCGGGGCTGACCTACGAGCAGTACTTC
CSARQAGLTYEQYF
>TRBD1|TRBJ2-5|TRBV20-1|few
TGCAGTGCTGGGGACAGGGGGAGGGAAGAGACCCAGTACTTC
CSAGDRGREETQYF
>.|TRBJ2-2|TRBV7-2|.
TGTGCCAGCAGCTCCTTCGGACTAAGCACCGGGGAGCTGTTTTTT
CASSSFGLSTGELFF
>.|TRBJ2-1|TRBV11-3|.
TGTGCCAGCAGCTTAACAGTAGTGTTCGATGAGCAGTTCTTC
CASSLTVVFDEQFF
>.|TRBJ1-5|TRBV29-1|.
TGCAGCGTTGAGACATCTAGCAATCAGCCCCAGCATTTT
CSVETSSNQPQHF
>.|TRBJ1-2|TRBV12-3/TRBV12-4|many
TGTGCCAGCAGTCCAGAAGCGGCCTTTGGGTATGGCTACACCTTC
CASSPEAAFGYGYTF
>TRBD2|TRBJ2-1|TRBV14|few
TGTGCCAGCAGCCAAGGCTATAAAGCGGGACTAGCCAATGAGCAGTTCTTC
CASSQGYKAGLANEQFF
>.|TRBJ2-1|TRBV6-5|.
TGTGCCAGCAGCGTATCAGGGGGGGGCTCCTACAATGAGCAGTTCTTC
CASSVSGGGSYNEQFF
>TRBD1|TRBJ2-3|TRBV18|few
TGTGCCAGCTCAGCTAACAGGGGCGGCACAGATACGCAGTATTTT
CASSANRGGTDTQYF
>.|TRBJ1-1|TRBV12-3/TRBV12-4|.
TGTGCCAGCAGTTTTTTTGGGAACACTGAAGCTTTCTTT
CASSFFGNTEAFF
>.|TRBJ2-7|TRBV20-1|.
TGCAGTGCTAGTGGACACCTGGACTACGAGCAGTACTTC
CSASGHLDYEQYF
>TRBD1|TRBJ2-7|TRBV7-2|few
TGTGCCAGCAGACCCTTGACAGGGGCCTACGAGCAGTACTTC
CASRPLTGAYEQYF
>TRBD1|TRBJ1-2|TRBV19|.
TGTGCCAGTAGTGTACACCAGGGGGCCGGTGGCTACACCTTC
CASSVHQGAGGYTF
>TRBD1|TRBJ2-3|TRBV7-2|few
TGTGCCAGCAGCTTACAGAGGACAGGTACAGATACGCAGTATTTT
CASSLQRTGTDTQYF
>TRBD1|TRBJ2-2|TRBV5-1|.
TGCGCCAGCAGCTTGACCGACAGGGGACGAGGCACCGGGGAGCTGTTTTTT
CASSLTDRGRGTGELFF
>TRBD1|TRBJ1-2|TRBV6-6|.
TGTGCCAGCAGTTTATCCGGGACAGGGTTGTATGGCTACACCTTC
CASSLSGTGLYGYTF